These T cell receptor beta chains were read from a single sample in a study of blood T cell repertoires in COVID-19. Generated by immunoSEQ multiplex PCR, the TCRdb table keeps only in-frame clones and is missing some. The sample lists a few hundred thousand clones; around 90% were seen once. The sequenced sample was peripheral blood. The origin of the receptors is a woman under 40 with COVID-19, enrolled during active disease. Each CDR3 is given with its conserved first and last residue. D genes are given only for firm matches. Where a row states a size, it is once, few, many or the class of an expanded clone; other rows omit it.

D	J	V	size	DNA	CDR3
TRBD2	TRBJ2-5	TRBV9	-	TGTGCCAGCAGCCCAAGACTAGCGGGAGGGTATGGTGAGACCCAGTACTTC	CASSPRLAGGYGETQYF
-	TRBJ1-5	TRBV10-3	-	TGTGCCATCGGAAGGGGGATATATCAGCCCCAGCATTTT	CAIGRGIYQPQHF
-	TRBJ2-7	TRBV7-2	-	TGTGCCAGCAGCTTTCTCCCACAGGGCGAGACCTACGAGCAGTACTTC	CASSFLPQGETYEQYF
-	TRBJ2-2	TRBV4-3	-	TGCGCCAGCAGCCAAATCACCCCCGCGGGCGGCGGGGAGCTGTTTTTT	CASSQITPAGGGELFF
TRBD2	TRBJ2-5	TRBV29-1	-	TGCAGCGTTGGGACTAGCGGGTGGCAAGAGACCCAGTACTTC	CSVGTSGWQETQYF
-	TRBJ1-2	TRBV7-9	-	TGTGCCAGCAGCTTAGCGGAGGGAATCTATGGCTACACCTTC	CASSLAEGIYGYTF
TRBD1	TRBJ2-1	TRBV11-3	-	TGTGCCAGCAGCCAGACAGGGAGCTCCTACAATGAGCAGTTCTTC	CASSQTGSSYNEQFF
TRBD1	TRBJ1-4	TRBV9	-	TGTGCCAGCAGCCCACGGACAGGGAGGAGTGAAAAACTGTTTTTT	CASSPRTGRSEKLFF
TRBD1	TRBJ1-6	TRBV4-1	-	TGCGCCAGCAGCCAAGGGGGGCAGGGGGCAATTCCCCTCCACTTT	CASSQGGQGAIPLHF
-	TRBJ2-1	TRBV9	-	TGTGCCAGCAGCGGGACTAGGGGGTTTGAGCAGTTCTTC	CASSGTRGFEQFF
-	TRBJ2-1	TRBV2	-	TGTGCCAGCAGCGCCAACGGGGACAATGAGCAGTTCTTC	CASSANGDNEQFF
-	TRBJ1-1	TRBV9	-	TGTGCCAGCAGCGAGGCAGGGAACACTGAAGCTTTCTTT	CASSEAGNTEAFF
-	TRBJ1-1	TRBV30	-	TGTGCCTGGAGCTTGGACAGTAGAACTGAAGCTTTCTTT	CAWSLDSRTEAFF
TRBD1	TRBJ2-7	TRBV5-1	-	TGCGCCAGCAGCTTAGGCAGGGGGCTGTACGAGCAGTACTTC	CASSLGRGLYEQYF
-	TRBJ1-1	TRBV25-1	-	TGTGCCAGCAGTGAAGAACAGTACACTGAAGCTTTCTTT	CASSEEQYTEAFF
TRBD1	TRBJ1-2	TRBV7-6	-	TGTGCCAGCAGCTTGACCGGGACAGGGGGCTTAGCTGGCTACACCTTC	CASSLTGTGGLAGYTF
-	TRBJ2-7	TRBV7-8	-	TGTGCCAGCAGCTTAGGGAGGGCGGCGTCGGGCGAGCAGTACTTC	CASSLGRAASGEQYF
-	TRBJ2-3	TRBV5-4	few	TGTGCCAGCAGCTTGGACAGGGCTGATACGCAGTATTTT	CASSLDRADTQYF
-	TRBJ2-5	TRBV10-3	-	TGTGCCATCAGCGGGACCGGGACTCAAGAGACCCAGTACTTC	CAISGTGTQETQYF
-	TRBJ1-1	TRBV19	-	TGTGCCAGTAGTATCCTCCGGGACACAGAAGCTTTCTTT	CASSILRDTEAFF
-	TRBJ2-5	TRBV24-1	-	TGTGCCACCAGTGAGGACAGCTCGACCCAAGAGACCCAGTACTTC	CATSEDSSTQETQYF
-	TRBJ1-1	TRBV27	-	TGTGCCAGCTATCAACGGGGGGGGCTAAGGGACACTGAAGCTTTCTTT	CASYQRGGLRDTEAFF